Following are 8 T cell receptor beta chains from one sample sequenced in a study of cytomegalovirus exposure and HLA in healthy donors. A multiplex PCR was run with 60 Vbeta primers and 13 Jbeta primers. Assay: immunoSEQ multiplex PCR; the TCRdb copy retains only in-frame clones and omits some. Altogether roughly 100,000 clones are present, roughly 63% being singletons, with the ten largest covering over 5%. Sequencing was performed on PBMCs. These receptors came from a boy aged 5-17 years in good health and CMV-seropositive.

The chain recombines TRBV21-1 with TRBJ2-1; the table's TRBD2 call for D was not verified on the DNA. TRBV21-1 is a known pseudogene. This CDR3 comprises 10 residues. CDR3 coding DNA: TGTGCCACCCTTTGCGATGAGCAGTTCTTC. Its translation is CATLCDEQFF.

This clone has a handful of counts. CDR3 sequence reads: CASWEGGVYGYTF. CDR3 coding DNA: TGTGCCAGCTGGGAGGGGGGAGTCTATGGCTACACCTTC. The J gene is TRBJ1-2, the V gene TRBV6-6, with D perhaps TRBD1 (6 bases). Deletions cut 8 bases from V and 4 bases from J, with 14 bases between. This CDR3 comprises 13 residues. Germline values: CDR1 MNHNY, CDR2 SVGAGI (reference sequence).

The J gene is TRBJ2-7, the V gene TRBV29-1; 8 nucleotides match TRBD1. The CDR3 runs 15 residues. Unmatched junction bases numbered 10, after V lost 1 base and J lost 5 bases. Germline loops: CDR1 SQVTM, CDR2 ANQGSEA. The CDR3: CSVEARGQGVHEQYF. The CDR3 nucleotides read TGCAGCGTTGAAGCCAGAGGACAGGGAGTTCACGAGCAGTACTTC.

V is TRBV5-4 and J is TRBJ1-1; D is possibly TRBD1 (6 bases). The germline gives CDR1 SGHNT, CDR2 YYREEE (reference sequence). The CDR3 is made up of 14 amino acids. Trimming removed 5 bases at V and 0 bases at J, with 11 bases between. Written as DNA, the CDR3 is TGTGCCAGCAGTAGTACAGGGCTGAACACTGAAGCTTTCTTT. Protein product: CASSSTGLNTEAFF.

This CDR3 is CASSGQGYEQYF. CDR3 sequence (DNA): TGTGCCAGCAGTGGACAGGGGTACGAGCAGTACTTC. This chain connects TRBV6-1 to TRBJ2-5; the match to TRBD1 covers 8 bases. The closer fit of TRBJ2-7 to the DNA end suggests the J call may be wrong. The V gene's germline CDR1 is MNHNS and CDR2 SASEGT. The CDR3 has 12 amino acids.

This clone was recorded only once. This chain links TRBV5-8 with TRBJ1-1; D is unclear. This CDR3 region has 16 residues. Germline CDR1 and CDR2: SGHTS and YDEGEE. With 0 bases removed from V and 0 bases from J, the gap between germline ends came to 12 bases. CDR3 in amino acids: CASSLVDSFMNTEAFF. The CDR3 bases are TGTGCCAGCAGCTTGGTAGACTCCTTTATGAACACTGAAGCTTTCTTT.

The chain uses TRBV15 and TRBJ2-1; 7 nucleotides align to TRBD2. Unmatched junction bases numbered 9, after V lost 0 bases and J lost 7 bases. Germline loops: CDR1 LNHNV, CDR2 YYDKDF (reference sequence). This CDR3 has 16 residues. The CDR3 loop is CATSRDQGGSGNEQFF. The DNA for the CDR3 is TGTGCCACCAGCAGAGATCAAGGCGGGAGTGGGAATGAGCAGTTCTTC.

V is TRBV7-9 and J is TRBJ2-3; the D gene is possibly TRBD2 (7 bases). V lost 1 base and J lost 0, with 14 bases in between. The CDR3 length is 17 residues. CDR1 and CDR2 (germline): SEHNR, FQNEAQ (reference sequence). CDR3 sequence: CASSLECCGGSTDTQYF. In nucleotides, the CDR3 is TGTGCCAGCAGCTTAGAATGTTGCGGGGGCAGCACAGATACGCAGTATTTT.